This T cell receptor beta chain was sequenced for a study of blood T cell repertoires in COVID-19. Study-level background: T cells, B-cell-depleted T cells, or PBMCs supplied cDNA or gDNA.

Germline loops: CDR1 DFQATT, CDR2 SNEGSKA (reference sequence). The CDR3 loop spans 9 amino acids. V was pared by 4 bases and J by 10 bases, with 5 bases between. Per the authors' pipeline: Cell counts per sample came from amplifying reference gene primers. Only in-frame clones appear in the TCRdb table, and some are missing; sequencing was by immunoSEQ multiplex PCR. That table supplies the V and J calls and clone size; D and trimming were determined from the DNA. Of 59,000 or so clones detected, less than 90% appear once; the ten largest clones hold approximately 5.3%. The sequence was obtained from a human donor in a cohort sampled during active COVID-19. V usage is TRBV20-1 and J usage is TRBJ2-1; D remains ambiguous. Input material: peripheral blood. For the CDR3, the DNA is TGCAGTGCTAATAGCGAGCAGTTCTTC. Translated, it gives CSANSEQFF.